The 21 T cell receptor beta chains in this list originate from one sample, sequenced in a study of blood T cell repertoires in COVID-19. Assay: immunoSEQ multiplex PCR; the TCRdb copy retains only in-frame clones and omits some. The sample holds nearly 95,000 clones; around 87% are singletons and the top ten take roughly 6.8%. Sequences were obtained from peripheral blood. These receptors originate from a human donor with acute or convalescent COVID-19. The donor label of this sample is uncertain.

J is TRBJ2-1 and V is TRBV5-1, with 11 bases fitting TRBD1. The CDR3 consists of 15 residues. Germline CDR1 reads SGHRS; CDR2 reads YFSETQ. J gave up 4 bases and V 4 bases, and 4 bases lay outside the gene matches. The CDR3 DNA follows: TGCGCCAGCAGCCTTGGACAGGGGGCGTACAATGAGCAGTTCTTC. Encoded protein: CASSLGQGAYNEQFF.

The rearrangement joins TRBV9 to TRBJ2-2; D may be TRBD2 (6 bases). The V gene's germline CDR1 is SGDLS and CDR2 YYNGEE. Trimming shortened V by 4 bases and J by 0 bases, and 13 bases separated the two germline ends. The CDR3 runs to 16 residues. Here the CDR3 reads CASSPSRLANTGELFF. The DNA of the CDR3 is TGTGCCAGCAGCCCCTCCAGACTAGCGAACACCGGGGAGCTGTTTTTT.

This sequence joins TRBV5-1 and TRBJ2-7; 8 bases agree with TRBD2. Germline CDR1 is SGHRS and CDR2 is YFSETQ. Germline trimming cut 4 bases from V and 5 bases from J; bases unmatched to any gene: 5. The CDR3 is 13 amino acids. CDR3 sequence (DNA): TGCGCCAGCAGCACCCGGGGGGGGGACGAGCAGTACTTC. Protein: CASSTRGGDEQYF.

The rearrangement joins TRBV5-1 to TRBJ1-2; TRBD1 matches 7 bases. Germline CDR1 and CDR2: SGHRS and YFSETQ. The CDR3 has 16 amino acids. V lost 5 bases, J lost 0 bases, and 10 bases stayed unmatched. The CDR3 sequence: CASSLKGAPANYGYTF. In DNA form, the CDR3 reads TGCGCCAGCAGTCTGAAGGGGGCCCCAGCTAACTATGGCTACACCTTC. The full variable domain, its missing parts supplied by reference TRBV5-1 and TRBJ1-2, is KAGVTQTPRYLIKTRGQQVTLSCSPISGHRSVSWYQQTPGQGLQFLFEYFSETQRNKGNFPGRFSGRQFSNSRSEMNVSTLELGDSALYLCASSLKGAPANYGYTFGSGTRLTVV.

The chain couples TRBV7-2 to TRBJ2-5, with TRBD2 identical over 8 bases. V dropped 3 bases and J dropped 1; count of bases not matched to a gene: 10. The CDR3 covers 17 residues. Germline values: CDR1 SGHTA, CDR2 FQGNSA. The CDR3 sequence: CASSFGGGIGPQETQYF. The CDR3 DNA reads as TGTGCCAGCAGCTTCGGGGGGGGGATAGGGCCCCAAGAGACCCAGTACTTC.

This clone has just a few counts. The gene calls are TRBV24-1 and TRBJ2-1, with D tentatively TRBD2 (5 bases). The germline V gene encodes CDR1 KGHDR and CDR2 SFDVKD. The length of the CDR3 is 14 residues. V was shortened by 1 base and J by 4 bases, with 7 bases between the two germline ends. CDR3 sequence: CATSDFRGYNEQFF. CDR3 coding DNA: TGTGCCACCAGTGATTTCCGGGGTTACAATGAGCAGTTCTTC.

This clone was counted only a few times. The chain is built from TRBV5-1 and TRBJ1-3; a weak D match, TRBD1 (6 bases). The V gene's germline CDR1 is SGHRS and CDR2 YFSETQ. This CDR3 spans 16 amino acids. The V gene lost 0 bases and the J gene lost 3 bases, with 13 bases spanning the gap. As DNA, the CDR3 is TGCGCCAGCAGCTTGGCCGGACAGCGATATGGAAACACCATATATTTT. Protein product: CASSLAGQRYGNTIYF.

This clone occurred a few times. CDR3 in amino acids: CASATGGYEQYF. CDR3 nucleotide sequence: TGCGCCAGCGCCACGGGGGGATACGAGCAGTACTTC. The chain recombines TRBV10-2 with TRBJ2-7; 7 bases match TRBD2. Germline loops: CDR1 WSHSY, CDR2 SAAADI. Trimming at V came to 8 bases and at J to 4 bases, leaving 5 bases not matched to a gene. CDR3 size: 12 residues.

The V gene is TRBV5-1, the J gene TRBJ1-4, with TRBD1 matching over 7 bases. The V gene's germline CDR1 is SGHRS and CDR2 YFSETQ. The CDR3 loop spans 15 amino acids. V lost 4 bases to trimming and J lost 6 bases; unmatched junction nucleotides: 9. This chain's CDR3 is CASSTNRGVHEKLFF. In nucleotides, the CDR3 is TGCGCCAGCAGCACCAACAGGGGAGTACATGAAAAACTGTTTTTT. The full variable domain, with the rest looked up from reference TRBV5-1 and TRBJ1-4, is KAGVTQTPRYLIKTRGQQVTLSCSPISGHRSVSWYQQTPGQGLQFLFEYFSETQRNKGNFPGRFSGRQFSNSRSEMNVSTLELGDSALYLCASSTNRGVHEKLFFGSGTQLSVL.

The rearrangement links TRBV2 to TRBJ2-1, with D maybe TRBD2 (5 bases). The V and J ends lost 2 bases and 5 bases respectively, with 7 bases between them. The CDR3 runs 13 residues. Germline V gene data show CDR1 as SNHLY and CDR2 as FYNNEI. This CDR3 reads CASSERGHNEQFF. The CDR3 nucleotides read TGTGCCAGCAGTGAAAGAGGGCACAATGAGCAGTTCTTC.

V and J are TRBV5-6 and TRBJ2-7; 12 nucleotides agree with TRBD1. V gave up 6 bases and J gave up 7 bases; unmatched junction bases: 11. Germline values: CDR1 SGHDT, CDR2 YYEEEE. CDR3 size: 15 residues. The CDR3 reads CASTGRGQGALEQYF. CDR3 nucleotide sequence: TGTGCCAGCACCGGGAGGGGACAGGGGGCTCTGGAGCAGTACTTC.

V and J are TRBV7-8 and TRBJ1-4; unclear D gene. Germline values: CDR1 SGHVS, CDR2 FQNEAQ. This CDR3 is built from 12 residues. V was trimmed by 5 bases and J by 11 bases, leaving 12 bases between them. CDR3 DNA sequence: TGTGCCAGCAGCCAAGAAGTCGGTAAACTGTTTTTT. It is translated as CASSQEVGKLFF.

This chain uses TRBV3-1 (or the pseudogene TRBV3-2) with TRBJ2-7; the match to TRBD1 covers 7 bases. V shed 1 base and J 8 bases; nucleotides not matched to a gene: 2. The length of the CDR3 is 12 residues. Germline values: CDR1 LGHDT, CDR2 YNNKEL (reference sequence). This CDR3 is CASSQGGQQQYF. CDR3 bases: TGTGCCAGCAGCCAAGGGGGACAGCAGCAGTACTTC.

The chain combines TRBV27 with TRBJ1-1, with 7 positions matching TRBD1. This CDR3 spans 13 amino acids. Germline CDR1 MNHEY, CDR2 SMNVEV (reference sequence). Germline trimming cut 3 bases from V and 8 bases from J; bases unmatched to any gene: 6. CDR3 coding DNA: TGTGCCAGCAGTTTGGGACAGACAAGAGAAGCTTTCTTT. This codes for CASSLGQTREAFF.

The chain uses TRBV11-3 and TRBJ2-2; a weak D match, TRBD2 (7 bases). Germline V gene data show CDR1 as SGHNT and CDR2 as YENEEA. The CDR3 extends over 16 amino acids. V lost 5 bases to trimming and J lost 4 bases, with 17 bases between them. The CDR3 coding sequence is TGTGCCAGCAGCCACACGGGGGGCGCGGGCACCGGGGAGCTGTTTTTT. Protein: CASSHTGGAGTGELFF. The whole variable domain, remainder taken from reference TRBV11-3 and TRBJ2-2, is EAGVVQSPRYKIIEKKQPVAFWCNPISGHNTLYWYLQNLGQGPELLIRYENEEAVDDSQLPKDRFSAERLKGVDSTLKIQPAELGDSAVYLCASSHTGGAGTGELFFGEGSRLTVL.

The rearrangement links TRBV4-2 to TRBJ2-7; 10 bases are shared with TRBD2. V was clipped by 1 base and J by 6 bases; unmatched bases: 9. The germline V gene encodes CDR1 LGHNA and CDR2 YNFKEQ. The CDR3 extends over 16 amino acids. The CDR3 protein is CASSQASGGALGEQYF. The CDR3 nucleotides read TGTGCCAGCAGCCAAGCAAGCGGGGGGGCCCTTGGCGAGCAGTACTTC.

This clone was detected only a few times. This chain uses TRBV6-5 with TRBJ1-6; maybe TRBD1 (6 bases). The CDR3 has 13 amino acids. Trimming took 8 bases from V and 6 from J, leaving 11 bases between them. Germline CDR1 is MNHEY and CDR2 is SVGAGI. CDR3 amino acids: CASHRDRNSPLHF. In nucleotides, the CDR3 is TGTGCCAGCCACAGGGATCGTAATTCACCCCTCCACTTT.

The CDR3 protein is CATSREVSGTGGGNTIYF. Here the CDR3 DNA reads TGTGCCACCAGCAGAGAAGTTTCCGGGACAGGGGGAGGAAACACCATATATTTT. The gene calls are TRBV15 and TRBJ1-3; TRBD1 matches at 11 bases. CDR3 size: 18 residues. V gave up 0 bases and J gave up 4 bases; unmatched junction bases: 8. The germline V gene has CDR1 LNHNV and CDR2 YYDKDF (reference sequence).

This CDR3 reads CASSFKETQYF. The CDR3 nucleotides are TGTGCCAGCAGCTTTAAAGAGACCCAGTACTTC. The chain carries TRBV5-4 and TRBJ2-5; D is undetermined. V lost 2 bases, J lost 3 bases, and 2 bases lay in between. Germline CDR1 and CDR2: SGHNT and YYREEE (reference sequence). CDR3 length: 11 amino acids. Combining the CDR3 with reference TRBV5-4 and TRBJ2-5 gives the whole variable domain ETGVTQSPTHLIKTRGQQVTLRCSSQSGHNTVSWYQQALGQGPQFIFQYYREEENGRGNFPPRFSGLQFPNYSSELNVNALELDDSALYLCASSFKETQYFGPGTRLLVL.

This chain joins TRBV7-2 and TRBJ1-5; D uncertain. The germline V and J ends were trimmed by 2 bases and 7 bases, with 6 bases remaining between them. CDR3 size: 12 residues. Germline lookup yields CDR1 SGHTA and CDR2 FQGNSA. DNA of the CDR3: TGTGCCAGCAGCTTATTGGGCCAGCCCCAGCATTTT. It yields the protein CASSLLGQPQHF.

CDR3 sequence (DNA): TGTGCCAGCAGTTTGGGGGAGGAAGAGACCCAGTACTTC. Its protein is CASSLGEEETQYF. The chain couples TRBV27 to TRBJ2-5, with D tentatively TRBD2 (6 bases). CDR3 length: 13 amino acids. Trimming pared 3 bases from V and 3 bases from J, leaving 8 bases between. In germline, CDR1 is MNHEY, CDR2 SMNVEV (reference sequence).